The present T cell receptor (beta chain) was sequenced within a study of cytomegalovirus exposure and HLA in healthy donors. Study information: An early data release held tens of millions of unique TCRs from HLA-typed donors.

As to this clone: The target antigen is unknown.

Looked up from germline, CDR1 is SQVTM and CDR2 is ANQGSEA. With 3 bases removed from V and 1 base from J, the gap between germline ends came to 6 bases. The CDR3 runs 13 residues. Study results and limitations: Across donors, most TCRs were seen rarely, yet some public ones were widespread. An assumption of roughly uniform sequencing depth across donors underlay the presence/absence analyses. Common viral pathogens were later found to be apparently linked to several of the most significant clusters.

Use of 60 Vbeta and 13 Jbeta primers characterized the PCR. Profiling relied on immunoSEQ multiplex PCR, and the TCRdb table lists in-frame clones only, not all of them. Of 120,000 or so clones listed, around 85% are singletons. What was sequenced was PBMCs. This receptor was obtained from a young man in good health and CMV-seronegative. The chain recombines TRBV29-1 with TRBJ2-2, with D uncertain. The CDR3 here is CSVDQKNTGELFF. DNA of the CDR3: TGCAGCGTTGACCAGAAGAACACCGGGGAGCTGTTTTTT.